This T cell receptor (beta chain) was sequenced during a study of blood T cells in healthy people across ages. CDR1 is MNHNS, CDR2 SASEGT, per germline. V was pared by 0 bases and J by 0 bases, with 11 bases of the junction left unmatched. The CDR3 runs 20 residues. This clonotype was seen more than once but under ten times. Primers used in a second PCR of roughly 7 to 12 cycles were a sample-barcoded 5' primer and a J-beta primer mix. MiXCR was run by TCRdb on the 5' RACE reads, yielding one entry per CDR3 protein. The table has 650,000 to 1,000,000 distinct CDR3 sequences, under 40% seen once. This chain joins TRBV6-1 and TRBJ2-4; 10 bases are shared with TRBD1. The TCR comes from a man aged 18 to 30 in good health. Sequenced: blood. CDR3 loop: CASSEAPGQGTLQAKNIQYF. The CDR3, as DNA: TGTGCCAGCAGTGAAGCGCCGGGACAGGGGACTTTACAAGCCAAAAACATTCAGTACTTC.